The present T cell receptor (beta chain) was sequenced within a study of shared clonotypes between healthy human individuals. Whole-study findings and limits: Naive subsets typically showed greater estimated richness than memory subsets. Clonotypes which were not shared had lower generation probabilities than clonotypes that all four donors shared.

The CDR3 is 17 amino acids. V was pared by 0 bases and J by 1 base, with 13 bases between. The V gene's germline CDR1 is LGHNA and CDR2 YSLEER. In the case of this clone: The antigen is not known.

Profiling relied on immunoSEQ multiplex PCR, and the TCRdb table lists in-frame clones only, not all of them. The sample contains over 1.5 million clones, about 98% of which appear only once. This receptor was taken from a man aged 30 to 39 in good health. The sequenced material came from naive CD4+ T cells sorted from blood. Sample subset: CD45RA+ positively selected. V is TRBV4-3 and J is TRBJ1-5, with a tentative D call TRBD1 (6 bases). The chain's CDR3 is CASSQDGQGPSNQPQHF. The CDR3 bases are TGCGCCAGCAGCCAAGACGGGCAGGGGCCAAGCAATCAGCCCCAGCATTTT.